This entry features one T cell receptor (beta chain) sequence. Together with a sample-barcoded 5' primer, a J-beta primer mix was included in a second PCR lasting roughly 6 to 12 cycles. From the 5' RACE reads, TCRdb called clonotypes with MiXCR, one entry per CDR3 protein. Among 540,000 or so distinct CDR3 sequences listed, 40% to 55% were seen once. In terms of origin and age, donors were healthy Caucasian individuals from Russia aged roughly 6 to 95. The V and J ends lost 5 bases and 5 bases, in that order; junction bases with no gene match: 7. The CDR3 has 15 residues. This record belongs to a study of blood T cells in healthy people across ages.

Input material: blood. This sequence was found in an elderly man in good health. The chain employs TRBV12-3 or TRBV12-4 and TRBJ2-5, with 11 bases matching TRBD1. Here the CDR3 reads CASSPGQGAYETQYF. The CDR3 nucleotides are TGTGCCAGCAGTCCTGGACAGGGGGCGTACGAGACCCAGTACTTC.